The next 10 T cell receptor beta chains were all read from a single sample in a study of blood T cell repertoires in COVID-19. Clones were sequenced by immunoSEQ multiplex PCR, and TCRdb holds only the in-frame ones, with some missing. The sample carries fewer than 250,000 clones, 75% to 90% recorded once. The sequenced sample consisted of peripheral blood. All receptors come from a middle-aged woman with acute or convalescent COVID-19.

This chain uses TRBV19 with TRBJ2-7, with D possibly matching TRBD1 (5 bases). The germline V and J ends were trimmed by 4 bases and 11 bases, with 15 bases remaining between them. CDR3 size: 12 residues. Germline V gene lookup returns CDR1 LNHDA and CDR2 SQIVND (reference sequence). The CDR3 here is CASSRAGPRKYV. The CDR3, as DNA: TGTGCCAGTAGTAGGGCAGGGCCTAGAAAGTACGTC.

CDR3 loop: CASRHRDCSYEQYV. CDR3 coding DNA: TGTGCCAGCAGACACCGGGACTGCTCCTACGAGCAGTACGTC. The rearrangement uses TRBV6-5 and TRBJ2-7; possibly TRBD2 for D (6 bases). The germline V gene has CDR1 MNHEY and CDR2 SVGAGI. The CDR3 has 14 residues. The V end was cut by 6 bases, the J end by 0 bases, with 12 bases between.

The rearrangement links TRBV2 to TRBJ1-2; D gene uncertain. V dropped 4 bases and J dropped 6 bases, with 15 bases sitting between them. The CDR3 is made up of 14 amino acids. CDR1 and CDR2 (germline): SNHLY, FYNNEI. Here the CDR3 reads CASSVEQPTDGYTF. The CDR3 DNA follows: TGTGCCAGCAGTGTAGAACAGCCAACAGATGGCTACACCTTC.

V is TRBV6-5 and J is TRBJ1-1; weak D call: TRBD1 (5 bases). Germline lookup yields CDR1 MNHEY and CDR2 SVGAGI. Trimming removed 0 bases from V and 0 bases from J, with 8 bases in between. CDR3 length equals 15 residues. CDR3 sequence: CASSYSGGLNTEAFF. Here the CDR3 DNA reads TGTGCCAGCAGTTACTCCGGGGGACTGAACACTGAAGCTTTCTTT.

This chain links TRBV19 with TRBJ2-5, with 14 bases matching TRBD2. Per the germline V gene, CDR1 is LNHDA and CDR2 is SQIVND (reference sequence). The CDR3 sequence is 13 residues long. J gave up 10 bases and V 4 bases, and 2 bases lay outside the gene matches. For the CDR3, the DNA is TGTGCCAGTAGTAGACTAGCGGGGGGGAACCAGTACTTC. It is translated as CASSRLAGGNQYF.

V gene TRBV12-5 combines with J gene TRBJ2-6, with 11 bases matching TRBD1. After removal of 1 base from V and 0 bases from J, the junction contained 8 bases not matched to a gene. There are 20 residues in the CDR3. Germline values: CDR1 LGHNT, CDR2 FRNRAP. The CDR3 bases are TGTGCTAGTGGTTTGGCTACCCGGGACAGGGGGTTCTCTGGGGCCAACGTCCTGACTTTC. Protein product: CASGLATRDRGFSGANVLTF.

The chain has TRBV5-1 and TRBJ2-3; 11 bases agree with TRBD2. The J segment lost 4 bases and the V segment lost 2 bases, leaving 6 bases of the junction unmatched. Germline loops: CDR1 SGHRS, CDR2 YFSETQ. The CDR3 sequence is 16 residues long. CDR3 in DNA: TGCGCCAGCAGCTTTTCTAGCGGGGGGTTAGCAGATACGCAGTATTTT. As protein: CASSFSSGGLADTQYF.

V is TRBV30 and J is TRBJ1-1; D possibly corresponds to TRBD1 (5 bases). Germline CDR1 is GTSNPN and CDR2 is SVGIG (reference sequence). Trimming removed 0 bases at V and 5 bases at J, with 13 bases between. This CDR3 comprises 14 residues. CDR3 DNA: TGTGCCTGGAGTGTAAAGGGACTCCTAACTGAAGCTTTCTTT. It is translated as CAWSVKGLLTEAFF.

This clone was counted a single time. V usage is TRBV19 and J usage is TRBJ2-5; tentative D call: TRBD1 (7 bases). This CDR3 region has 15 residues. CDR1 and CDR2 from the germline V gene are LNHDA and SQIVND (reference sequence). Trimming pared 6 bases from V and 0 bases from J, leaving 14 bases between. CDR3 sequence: CASSRGTADQETQYF. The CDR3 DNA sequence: TGTGCCAGTAGCCGCGGGACAGCCGACCAAGAGACCCAGTACTTC.

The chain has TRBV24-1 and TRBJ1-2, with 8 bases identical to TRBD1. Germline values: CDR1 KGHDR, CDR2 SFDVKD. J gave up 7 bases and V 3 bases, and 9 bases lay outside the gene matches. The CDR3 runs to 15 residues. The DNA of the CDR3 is TGTGCCACCAGTGATCTCACCGGGACAGGTGGTGGCTACACCTTC. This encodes CATSDLTGTGGGYTF.